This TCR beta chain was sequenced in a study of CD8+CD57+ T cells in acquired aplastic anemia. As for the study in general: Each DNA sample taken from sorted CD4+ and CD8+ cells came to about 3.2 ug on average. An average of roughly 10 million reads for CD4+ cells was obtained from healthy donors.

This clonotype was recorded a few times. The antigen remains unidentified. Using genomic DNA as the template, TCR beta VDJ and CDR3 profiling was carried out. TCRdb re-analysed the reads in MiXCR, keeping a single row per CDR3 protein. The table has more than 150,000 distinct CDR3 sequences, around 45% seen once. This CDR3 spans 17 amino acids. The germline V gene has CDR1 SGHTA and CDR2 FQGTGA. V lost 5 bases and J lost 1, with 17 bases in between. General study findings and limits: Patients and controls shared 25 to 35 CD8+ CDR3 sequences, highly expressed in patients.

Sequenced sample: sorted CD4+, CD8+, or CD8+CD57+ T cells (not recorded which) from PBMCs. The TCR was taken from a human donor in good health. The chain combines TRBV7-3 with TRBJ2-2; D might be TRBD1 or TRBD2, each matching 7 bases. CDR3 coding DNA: TGTGCCAGCAGCCCGATGACAGGGAGGGGGAACACCGGGGAGCTGTTTTTT. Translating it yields CASSPMTGRGNTGELFF.